The clone carrying this T cell receptor (beta chain) was seen a handful of times. What it binds is unknown. The germline CDR1 and CDR2 sequences are MDHEN and SYDVKM. There are 14 residues in the CDR3. Trimming took 8 bases from V and 4 from J, leaving 18 bases between them. Here immunoSEQ multiplex PCR was the method, and the copy in TCRdb shows in-frame clones only, minus some. The sample lists approximately 12,000 clones; over 50% were seen once. These data come from a study of neoadjuvant anti-PD-1 for oral cavity cancer. Study-wide background: Non-progressing patients received a fourth nivolumab dose near day 43, then surgery on days 50-56. Study findings and constraints: Pretreatment Treg/Th17 ratio correlated inversely with post-treatment tumor clonality.

This clonotype was sampled from a person between 35 and 79 years old with oral cavity squamous cell carcinoma. Sequencing was performed on tumor tissue, taken before nivolumab (anti-PD-1) treatment. The V gene is TRBV28, the J gene TRBJ2-7; D may be TRBD1 or TRBD2 (6 bases each). The CDR3 spells CASQRGGRSYEQYF. CDR3 DNA sequence: TGTGCCAGCCAAAGAGGGGGGCGTTCATACGAGCAGTACTTC.